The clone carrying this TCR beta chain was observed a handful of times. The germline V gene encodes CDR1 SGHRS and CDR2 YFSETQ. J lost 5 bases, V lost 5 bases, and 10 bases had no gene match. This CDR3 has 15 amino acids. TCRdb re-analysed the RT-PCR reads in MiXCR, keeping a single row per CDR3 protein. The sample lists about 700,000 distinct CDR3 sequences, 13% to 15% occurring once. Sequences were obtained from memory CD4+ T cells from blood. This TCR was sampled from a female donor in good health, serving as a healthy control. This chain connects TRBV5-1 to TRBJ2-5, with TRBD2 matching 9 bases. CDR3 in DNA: TGCGCCAGCAGGTTCGGCGGGGGGGCCGGGGAGACCCAGTACTTC. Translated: CASRFGGGAGETQYF.